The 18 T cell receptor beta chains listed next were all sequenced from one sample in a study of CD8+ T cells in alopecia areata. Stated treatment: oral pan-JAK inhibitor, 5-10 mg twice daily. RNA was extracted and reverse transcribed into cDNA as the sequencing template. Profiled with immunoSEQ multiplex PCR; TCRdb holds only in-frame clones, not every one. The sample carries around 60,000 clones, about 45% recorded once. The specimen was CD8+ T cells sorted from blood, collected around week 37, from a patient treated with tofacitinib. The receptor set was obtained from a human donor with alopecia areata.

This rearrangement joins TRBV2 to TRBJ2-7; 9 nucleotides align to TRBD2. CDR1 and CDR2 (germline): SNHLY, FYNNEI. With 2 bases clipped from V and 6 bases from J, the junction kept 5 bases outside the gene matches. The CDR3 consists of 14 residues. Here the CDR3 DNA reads TGTGCCAGCAGTGAACCGGGACTAGCCTTCGAGCAGTACTTC. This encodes CASSEPGLAFEQYF.

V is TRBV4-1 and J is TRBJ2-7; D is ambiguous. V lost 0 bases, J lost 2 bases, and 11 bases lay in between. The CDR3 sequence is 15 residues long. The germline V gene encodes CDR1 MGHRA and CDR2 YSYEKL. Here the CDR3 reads CASSQEWAGTYEQYF. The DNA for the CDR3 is TGCGCCAGCAGCCAAGAATGGGCTGGAACCTACGAGCAGTACTTC.

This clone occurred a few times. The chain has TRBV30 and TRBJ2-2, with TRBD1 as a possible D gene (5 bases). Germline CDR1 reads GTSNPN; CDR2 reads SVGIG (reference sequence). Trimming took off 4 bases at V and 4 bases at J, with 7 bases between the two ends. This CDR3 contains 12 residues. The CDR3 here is CAWNRGTGELFF. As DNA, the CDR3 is TGTGCCTGGAATAGGGGCACCGGGGAGCTGTTTTTT.

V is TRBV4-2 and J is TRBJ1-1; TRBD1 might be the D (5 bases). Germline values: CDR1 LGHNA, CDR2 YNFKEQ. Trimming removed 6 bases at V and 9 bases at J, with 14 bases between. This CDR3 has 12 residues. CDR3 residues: CASSPSRDQAFF. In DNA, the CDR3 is TGTGCCAGCAGTCCTTCACGGGACCAAGCTTTCTTT.

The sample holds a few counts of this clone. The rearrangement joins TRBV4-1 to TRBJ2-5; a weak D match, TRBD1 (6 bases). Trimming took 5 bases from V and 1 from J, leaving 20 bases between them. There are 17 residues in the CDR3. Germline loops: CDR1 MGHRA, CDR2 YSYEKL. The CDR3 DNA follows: TGCGCCAGCAGCTACGACAGGCGGTACGACATCCAAGAGACCCAGTACTTC. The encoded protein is CASSYDRRYDIQETQYF.

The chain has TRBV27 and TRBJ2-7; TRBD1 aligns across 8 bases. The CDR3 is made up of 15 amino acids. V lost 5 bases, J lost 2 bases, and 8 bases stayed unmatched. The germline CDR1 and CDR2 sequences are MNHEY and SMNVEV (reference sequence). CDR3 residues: CASSPGQGGAYEQYF. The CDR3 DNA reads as TGTGCCAGCAGTCCCGGACAGGGCGGGGCCTACGAGCAGTACTTC.

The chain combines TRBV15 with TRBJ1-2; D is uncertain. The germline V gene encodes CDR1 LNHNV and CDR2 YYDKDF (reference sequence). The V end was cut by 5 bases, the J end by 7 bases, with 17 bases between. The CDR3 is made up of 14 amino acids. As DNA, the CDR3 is TGTGCCACCAGCCTGGGTGGGGTGGGAAGTGGCTACACCTTC. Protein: CATSLGGVGSGYTF.

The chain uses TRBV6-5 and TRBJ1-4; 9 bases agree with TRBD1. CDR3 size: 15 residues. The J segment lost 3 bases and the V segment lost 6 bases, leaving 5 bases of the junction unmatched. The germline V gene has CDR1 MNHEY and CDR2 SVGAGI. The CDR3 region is CASSFRQGANEKLFF. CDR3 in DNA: TGTGCCAGCAGCTTTCGACAGGGGGCTAATGAAAAACTGTTTTTT.

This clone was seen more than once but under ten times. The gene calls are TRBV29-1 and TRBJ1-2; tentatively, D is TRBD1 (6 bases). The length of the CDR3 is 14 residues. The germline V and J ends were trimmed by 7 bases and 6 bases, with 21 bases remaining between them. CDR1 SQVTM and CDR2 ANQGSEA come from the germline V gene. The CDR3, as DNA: TGCAGCGCACAGGGCCGGGGTCAATTCAATGGCTACACCTTC. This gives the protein CSAQGRGQFNGYTF. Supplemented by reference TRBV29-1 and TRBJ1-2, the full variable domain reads SAVISQKPSRDICQRGTSLTIQCQVDSQVTMMFWYRQQPGQSLTLIATANQGSEATYESGFVIDKFPISRPNLTFSTLTVSNMSPEDSSIYLCSAQGRGQFNGYTFGSGTRLTVV.

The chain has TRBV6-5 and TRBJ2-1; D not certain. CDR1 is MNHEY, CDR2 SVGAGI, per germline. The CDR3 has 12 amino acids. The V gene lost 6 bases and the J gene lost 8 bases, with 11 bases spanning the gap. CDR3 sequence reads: CASRPGPHEQFF. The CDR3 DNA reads TGTGCCAGCAGGCCTGGTCCGCATGAGCAGTTCTTC.

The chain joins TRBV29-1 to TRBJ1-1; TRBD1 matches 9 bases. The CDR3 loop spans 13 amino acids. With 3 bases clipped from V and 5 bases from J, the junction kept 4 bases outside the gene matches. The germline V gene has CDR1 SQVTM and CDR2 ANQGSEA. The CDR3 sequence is CSVDGTGLTEAFF. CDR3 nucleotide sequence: TGCAGCGTTGATGGGACAGGGTTGACTGAAGCTTTCTTT.

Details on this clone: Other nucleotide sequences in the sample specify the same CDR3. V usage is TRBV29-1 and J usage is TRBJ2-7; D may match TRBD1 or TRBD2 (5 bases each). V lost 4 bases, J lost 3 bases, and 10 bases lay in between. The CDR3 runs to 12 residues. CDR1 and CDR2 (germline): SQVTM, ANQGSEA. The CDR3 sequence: CSVGGRSYEQYF. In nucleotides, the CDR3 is TGCAGCGTTGGGGGACGGAGCTACGAGCAGTACTTC.

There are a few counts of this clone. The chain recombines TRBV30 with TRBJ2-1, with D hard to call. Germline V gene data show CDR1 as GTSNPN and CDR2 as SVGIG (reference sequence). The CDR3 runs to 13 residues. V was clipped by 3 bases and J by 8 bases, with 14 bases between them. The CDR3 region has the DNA TGTGCCTGGAGCCTATTACCCCGTTATGAGCAGTTCTTC. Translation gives CAWSLLPRYEQFF.

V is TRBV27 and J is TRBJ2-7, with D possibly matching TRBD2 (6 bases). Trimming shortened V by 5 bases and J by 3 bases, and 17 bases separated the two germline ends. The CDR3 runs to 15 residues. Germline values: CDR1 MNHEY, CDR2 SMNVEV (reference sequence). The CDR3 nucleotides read TGTGCCAGCAGTGGGGTTGGAGGGATTGGCTACGAGCAGTACTTC. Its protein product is CASSGVGGIGYEQYF.

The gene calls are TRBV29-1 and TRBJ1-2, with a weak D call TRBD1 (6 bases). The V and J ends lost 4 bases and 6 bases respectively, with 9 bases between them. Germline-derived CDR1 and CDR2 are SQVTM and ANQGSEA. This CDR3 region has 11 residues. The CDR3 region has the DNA TGCAGCGTTGTCCAGGGGCATGGCTACACCTTC. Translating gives CSVVQGHGYTF.

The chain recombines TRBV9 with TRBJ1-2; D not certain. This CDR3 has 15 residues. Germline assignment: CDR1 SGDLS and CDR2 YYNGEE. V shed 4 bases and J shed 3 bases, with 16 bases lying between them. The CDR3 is CASSTGSGFDYGYTF. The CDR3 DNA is TGTGCCAGCAGCACCGGGAGTGGGTTTGACTATGGCTACACCTTC.

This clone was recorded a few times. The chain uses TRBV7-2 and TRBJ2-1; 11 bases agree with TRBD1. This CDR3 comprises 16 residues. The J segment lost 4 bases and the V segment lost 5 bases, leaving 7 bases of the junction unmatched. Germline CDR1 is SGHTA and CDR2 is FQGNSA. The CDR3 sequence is CASSPAGTGGYNEQFF. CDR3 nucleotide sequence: TGTGCCAGCAGCCCCGCCGGGACAGGGGGTTACAATGAGCAGTTCTTC.

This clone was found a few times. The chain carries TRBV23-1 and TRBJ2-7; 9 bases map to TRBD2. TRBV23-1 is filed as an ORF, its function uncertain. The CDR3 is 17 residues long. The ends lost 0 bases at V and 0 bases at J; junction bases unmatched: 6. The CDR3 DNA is TGCGCCAGCAGTCAATCCCGGACTAGCGCTATCTCCTACGAGCAGTACTTC. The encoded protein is CASSQSRTSAISYEQYF.